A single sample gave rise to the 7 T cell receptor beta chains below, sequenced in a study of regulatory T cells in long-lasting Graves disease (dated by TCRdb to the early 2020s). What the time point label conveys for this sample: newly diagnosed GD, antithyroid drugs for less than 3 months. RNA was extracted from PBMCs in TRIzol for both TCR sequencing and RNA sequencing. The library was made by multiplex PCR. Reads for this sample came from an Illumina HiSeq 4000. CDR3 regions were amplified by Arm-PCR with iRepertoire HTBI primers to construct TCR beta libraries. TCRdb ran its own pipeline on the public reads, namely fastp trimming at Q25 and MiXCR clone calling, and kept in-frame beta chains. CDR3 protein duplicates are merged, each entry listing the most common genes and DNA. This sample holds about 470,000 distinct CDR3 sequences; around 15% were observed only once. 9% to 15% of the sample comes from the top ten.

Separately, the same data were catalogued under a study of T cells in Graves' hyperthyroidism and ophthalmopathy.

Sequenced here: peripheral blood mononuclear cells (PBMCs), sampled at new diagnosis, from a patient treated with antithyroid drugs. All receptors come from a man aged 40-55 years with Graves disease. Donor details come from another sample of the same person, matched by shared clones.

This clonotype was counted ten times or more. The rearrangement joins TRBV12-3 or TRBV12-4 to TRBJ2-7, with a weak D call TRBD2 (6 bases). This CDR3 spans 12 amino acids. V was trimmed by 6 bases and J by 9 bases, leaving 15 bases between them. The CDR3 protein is CASRGGGPRQYF. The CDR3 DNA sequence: TGTGCCAGCAGGGGGGGAGGTCCACGGCAGTACTTC.

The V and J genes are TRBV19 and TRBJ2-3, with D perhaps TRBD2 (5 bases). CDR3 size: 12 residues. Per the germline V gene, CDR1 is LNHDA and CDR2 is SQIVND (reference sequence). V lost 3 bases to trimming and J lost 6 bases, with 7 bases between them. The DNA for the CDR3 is TGTGCCAGTAGTATTCGAGGGGATACGCAGTATTTT. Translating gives CASSIRGDTQYF. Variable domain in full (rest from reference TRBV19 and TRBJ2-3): DGGITQSPKYLFRKEGQNVTLSCEQNLNHDAMYWYRQDPGQGLRLIYYSQIVNDFQKGDIAEGYSVSREKKESFPLTVTSAQKNPTAFYLCASSIRGDTQYFGPGTRLTVL.

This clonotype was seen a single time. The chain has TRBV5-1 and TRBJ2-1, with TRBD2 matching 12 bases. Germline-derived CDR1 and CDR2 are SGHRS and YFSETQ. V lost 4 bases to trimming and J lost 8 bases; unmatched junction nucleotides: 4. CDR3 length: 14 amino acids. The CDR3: CASSGLAGGHEQFF. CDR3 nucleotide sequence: TGCGCCAGCAGCGGCCTAGCGGGAGGGCATGAGCAGTTCTTC.

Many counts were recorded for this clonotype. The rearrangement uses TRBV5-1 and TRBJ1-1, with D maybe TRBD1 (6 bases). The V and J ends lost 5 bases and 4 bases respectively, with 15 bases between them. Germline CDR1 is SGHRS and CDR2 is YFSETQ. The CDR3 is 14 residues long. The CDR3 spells CASRRVQGSTEAFF. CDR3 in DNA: TGCGCCAGCAGGCGCGTACAGGGAAGCACTGAAGCTTTCTTT.

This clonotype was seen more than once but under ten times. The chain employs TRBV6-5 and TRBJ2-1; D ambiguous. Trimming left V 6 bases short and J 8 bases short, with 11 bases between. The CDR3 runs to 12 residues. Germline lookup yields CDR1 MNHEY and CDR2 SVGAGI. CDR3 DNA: TGTGCCAGCAGCTACAGCCTCGATGAGCAGTTCTTC. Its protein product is CASSYSLDEQFF.

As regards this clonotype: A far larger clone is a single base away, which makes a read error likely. The CDR3 DNA sequence: TGCGCCAGCAGCCCTGATCTAGCGGGAGGGGTCAATGAGCAGTACTTC. The encoded protein is CASSPDLAGGVNEQYF. The J gene is TRBJ2-7, the V gene TRBV5-1; 12 bases fit TRBD2. The CDR3 is 16 amino acids. Germline CDR1 is SGHRS and CDR2 is YFSETQ. Trimming cost V 4 bases and J 7 bases; bases outside gene matches: 12. The variable domain in full, completed from reference TRBV5-1 and TRBJ2-7, reads KAGVTQTPRYLIKTRGQQVTLSCSPISGHRSVSWYQQTPGQGLQFLFEYFSETQRNKGNFPGRFSGRQFSNSRSEMNVSTLELGDSALYLCASSPDLAGGVNEQYFGPGTRLTVT.

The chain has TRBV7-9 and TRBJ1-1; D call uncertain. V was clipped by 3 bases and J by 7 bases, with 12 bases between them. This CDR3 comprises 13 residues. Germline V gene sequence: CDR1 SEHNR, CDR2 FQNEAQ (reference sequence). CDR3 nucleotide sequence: TGTGCCAGCAGCTTGAGAGGGTCCCATGAAGCTTTCTTT. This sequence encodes CASSLRGSHEAFF.